These 28 T cell receptor beta chains share one sample of origin, sequenced in a study of Graves' ophthalmopathy and Graves' hyperthyroidism. Amplification from RNA transcripts yielded the TCR beta CDR3 regions. HTBI primers were employed in first-round RT-PCR, then a second-round multiplex PCR followed. TCRdb reprocessed the multiplex PCR reads with MiXCR, giving one entry per CDR3 protein. The data show about 500,000 distinct CDR3 sequences, approximately 15% seen once. Sequencing input: blood. These receptor sequences come from a woman in her twenties or thirties with Graves' ophthalmopathy.

This clonotype was seen at least ten times. The chain combines TRBV29-1 with TRBJ1-2; the match to TRBD1 covers 8 bases. With V trimmed by 6 bases and J by 4 bases, 7 bases remained unmatched. This CDR3 comprises 13 residues. Germline V gene sequence: CDR1 SQVTM, CDR2 ANQGSEA. The CDR3 DNA reads as TGCAGCGTAGATGGACAGGGCCTCTATGGCTACACCTTC. It yields the protein CSVDGQGLYGYTF.

The chain uses TRBV2 and TRBJ2-2, with D maybe TRBD1 (6 bases). This CDR3 region has 15 residues. CDR1 and CDR2 from the germline V gene are SNHLY and FYNNEI. Trimming removed 4 bases from V and 2 bases from J, with 11 bases in between. The CDR3, as DNA: TGTGCCAGCAGTGGGTACAGGGCCAACACCGGGGAGCTGTTTTTT. Its translation: CASSGYRANTGELFF.

This clonotype was counted many times. The chain is built from TRBV12-3 or TRBV12-4 and TRBJ2-2; 7 positions match TRBD2. With 5 bases clipped from V and 0 bases from J, the junction kept 3 bases outside the gene matches. The CDR3 has 15 residues. The CDR3 sequence: CASSNSGANTGELFF. As DNA, the CDR3 is TGTGCCAGCAGTAACAGCGGGGCGAACACCGGGGAGCTGTTTTTT.

With regard to this clonotype: This may stem from a read error, because a much larger clone lies one nucleotide away. The conserved phenylalanine or tryptophan is not found at the CDR3 terminus, so this likely reflects a read error. The V and J genes are TRBV6-5 and TRBJ1-1, with D tentatively TRBD1 (5 bases). Germline CDR1 MNHEY, CDR2 SVGAGI. The CDR3 loop spans 14 amino acids. V shed 6 bases and J shed 5 bases, with 16 bases lying between them. CDR3 in amino acids: CASRGVRGRTEAFS. DNA of the CDR3: TGTGCCAGCAGGGGGGTCCGAGGGAGGACTGAAGCTTTCTCT.

This clonotype was observed at least ten times. The genes are TRBV6-1 and TRBJ1-5, with 7 bases that match TRBD1. V was pared by 2 bases and J by 6 bases, with 4 bases of the junction left unmatched. Germline V gene sequence: CDR1 MNHNS, CDR2 SASEGT. The CDR3 loop spans 14 amino acids. The CDR3 is CASSERQGLQPQHF. CDR3 sequence (DNA): TGTGCCAGCAGTGAAAGACAGGGACTTCAGCCCCAGCATTTT.

This clonotype was counted a few times. The J gene is TRBJ1-3, the V gene TRBV19; D gene uncertain. This CDR3 comprises 15 residues. Germline V gives CDR1 LNHDA, CDR2 SQIVND (reference sequence). Trimming shortened V by 3 bases and J by 8 bases, and 17 bases separated the two germline ends. CDR3 sequence reads: CASSMQGAFEDTIYF. CDR3 nucleotides: TGTGCCAGTAGTATGCAAGGAGCCTTCGAGGACACCATATATTTT. The full variable domain, in which reference TRBV19 and TRBJ1-3 provide the parts outside the CDR3, is DGGITQSPKYLFRKEGQNVTLSCEQNLNHDAMYWYRQDPGQGLRLIYYSQIVNDFQKGDIAEGYSVSREKKESFPLTVTSAQKNPTAFYLCASSMQGAFEDTIYFGEGSWLTVV.

In the case of this clonotype: A much larger clone differs from this one at a single base, so this may be a read error. The chain links TRBV28 to TRBJ1-6; D not resolved. The CDR3 is made up of 17 amino acids. Germline CDR1 and CDR2: MDHEN and SYDVKM. CDR3: CASSFGVGQRYNSHLHF. DNA for the CDR3: TGTGCCAGCAGTTTTGGCGTTGGCCAGAGGTATAATTCACACCTCCACTTT.

This clonotype was seen many times. The chain is built from TRBV30 and TRBJ1-1; the D gene is possibly TRBD1 (6 bases). The germline gives CDR1 GTSNPN, CDR2 SVGIG (reference sequence). The CDR3 loop spans 14 amino acids. V lost 4 bases and J lost 4, with 16 bases in between. The CDR3 nucleotides read TGTGCCTGGACGTGGGGGCGGTCGAGCACTGAAGCTTTCTTT. This sequence encodes CAWTWGRSSTEAFF.

The rearrangement uses TRBV12-3 or TRBV12-4 and TRBJ2-7; D gene uncertain. Trimming pared 6 bases from V and 3 bases from J, leaving 15 bases between. The CDR3 has 14 amino acids. CDR3 loop: CASSPNIGGYEQYF. DNA of the CDR3: TGTGCCAGCAGCCCAAACATTGGCGGCTACGAGCAGTACTTC.

This clonotype was recorded at least ten times. V is TRBV7-2 and J is TRBJ1-2, with D possibly matching TRBD1 (6 bases). The CDR3 is 15 residues long. Deletions cut 5 bases from V and 5 bases from J, with 18 bases between. Germline CDR1 is SGHTA and CDR2 is FQGNSA. CDR3 sequence (DNA): TGTGCCAGCAGCCCCAGTCCCGGGGGCGCTTATGGCTACACCTTC. Its protein product is CASSPSPGGAYGYTF.

This rearrangement joins TRBV28 to TRBJ2-5, with 16 bases identical to TRBD2. The trim removed 5 bases at V and 4 bases at J, leaving 13 bases unmatched. The V gene's germline CDR1 is MDHEN and CDR2 SYDVKM. The CDR3 consists of 19 residues. The CDR3 DNA follows: TGTGCCAGCAGTGGGACTAGCGGGAGGGCCAAAGTTTTACGAGAGACCCAGTACTTC. Encoded protein: CASSGTSGRAKVLRETQYF.

In this sample, this clonotype turned up many times. The rearrangement uses TRBV20-1 and TRBJ2-2, with TRBD2 as a possible D gene (5 bases). Per germline, CDR1 DFQATT and CDR2 SNEGSKA (reference sequence). The CDR3 is 13 residues long. V was trimmed by 6 bases and J by 3 bases, leaving 11 bases between them. In DNA form, the CDR3 reads TGCAGTGCCCGACACGGGGACACCGGGGAGCTGTTTTTT. This translates into CSARHGDTGELFF.

The chain couples TRBV12-3 or TRBV12-4 to TRBJ1-6; no reliable D call. This CDR3 has 15 amino acids. Trimming left V 3 bases short and J 7 bases short, with 13 bases between. The CDR3 here is CASSFRPGRNSPLHF. CDR3 nucleotides: TGTGCCAGCAGTTTCCGCCCGGGAAGAAATTCACCCCTCCACTTT.

This rearrangement joins TRBV12-3 or TRBV12-4 to TRBJ2-5, with 12 bases lining up with TRBD2. The length of the CDR3 is 15 residues. Unmatched junction bases numbered 4, after V lost 5 bases and J lost 3 bases. The CDR3 loop is CASSPSGGAEETQYF. The CDR3 nucleotides read TGTGCCAGCAGTCCTAGCGGGGGGGCTGAAGAGACCCAGTACTTC.

There are many counts of this clonotype. V usage is TRBV6-1 and J usage is TRBJ1-2, with D uncertain. V shed 2 bases and J shed 5 bases, with 9 bases lying between them. The V gene's germline CDR1 is MNHNS and CDR2 SASEGT. This CDR3 spans 13 amino acids. CDR3 loop: CASSEYFQYGYTF. CDR3 nucleotide sequence: TGTGCCAGCAGTGAATACTTTCAGTATGGCTACACCTTC.

This clonotype has a count of ten or more. V is TRBV20-1 and J is TRBJ2-5, with D maybe TRBD2 (5 bases). In germline, CDR1 is DFQATT, CDR2 SNEGSKA (reference sequence). Trimming shortened V by 8 bases and J by 5 bases, and 18 bases separated the two germline ends. The CDR3 runs 13 residues. CDR3 nucleotides: TGCAGTAGAGCCGCTAGCAGAAGGGAGACCCAGTACTTC. The encoded protein is CSRAASRRETQYF.

This clonotype was counted at least ten times. The rearrangement uses TRBV6-1 and TRBJ2-5, with 8 bases aligning to TRBD2. The CDR3 spans 15 residues. With 6 bases clipped from V and 0 bases from J, the junction kept 6 bases outside the gene matches. Germline CDR1 MNHNS, CDR2 SASEGT. CDR3 sequence reads: CASRERGGNQETQYF. Written as DNA, the CDR3 is TGTGCCAGCAGAGAACGGGGGGGAAACCAAGAGACCCAGTACTTC.

The chain links TRBV25-1 to TRBJ1-6; D unresolved. The V gene lost 6 bases and the J gene lost 7 bases, with 7 bases spanning the gap. In germline, CDR1 is MGHDK, CDR2 SYGVNS. CDR3 length: 12 amino acids. The CDR3 nucleotides read TGTGCCAGCAGCTCACAAAATTCACCCCTCCACTTT. It is translated as CASSSQNSPLHF.

This clonotype was counted ten times or more. The gene calls are TRBV15 and TRBJ2-7; 7 bases line up with TRBD2. From germline, CDR1 is LNHNV and CDR2 YYDKDF (reference sequence). CDR3 length equals 18 residues. Trimming at V came to 0 bases and at J to 6 bases, leaving 17 bases not matched to a gene. The CDR3 protein is CATSRETAKLAFGTEQYF. In DNA, the CDR3 is TGTGCCACCAGCAGAGAAACCGCGAAACTAGCGTTTGGGACCGAGCAGTACTTC.

This clonotype has a count of ten or more. The CDR3 bases are TGCAGTGCTCCTCCGGGACAGGGCACCTATAATTCACCCCTCCACTTT. It codes for CSAPPGQGTYNSPLHF. The chain couples TRBV20-1 to TRBJ1-6, with 9 bases identical to TRBD1. This CDR3 region has 16 residues. Trimming cost V 5 bases and J 2 bases; bases outside gene matches: 7. Looked up from germline, CDR1 is DFQATT and CDR2 is SNEGSKA (reference sequence).

This clonotype has at least ten counts. This chain links TRBV10-3 with TRBJ1-1; maybe TRBD1 (5 bases). This CDR3 is built from 15 residues. V was shortened by 4 bases and J by 0 bases, with 12 bases between the two germline ends. Germline V gene sequence: CDR1 ENHRY, CDR2 SYGVKD. The CDR3 sequence: CAISGGVGMNTEAFF. The CDR3 DNA follows: TGTGCCATCAGTGGGGGGGTTGGAATGAACACTGAAGCTTTCTTT.

The chain carries TRBV20-1 and TRBJ1-1; perhaps TRBD1 as D (5 bases). The CDR3 extends over 16 amino acids. Trimming removed 0 bases at V and 4 bases at J, with 18 bases between. Germline V gives CDR1 DFQATT, CDR2 SNEGSKA (reference sequence). The CDR3 here is CSARDPQGGIVTEAFF. The CDR3 bases are TGCAGTGCTAGAGATCCGCAGGGTGGGATCGTCACTGAAGCTTTCTTT.

The chain is built from TRBV19 and TRBJ1-5; D is perhaps TRBD1 (6 bases). Trimming removed 7 bases at V and 7 bases at J, with 20 bases between. CDR3 length: 15 residues. Germline CDR1 and CDR2: LNHDA and SQIVND (reference sequence). The CDR3 spells CASNSGRGERQPQHF. The CDR3 coding sequence is TGTGCCAGTAATTCCGGGAGGGGGGAGAGGCAGCCCCAGCATTTT. Based on the CDR3 plus reference TRBV19 and TRBJ1-5, the full variable domain is DGGITQSPKYLFRKEGQNVTLSCEQNLNHDAMYWYRQDPGQGLRLIYYSQIVNDFQKGDIAEGYSVSREKKESFPLTVTSAQKNPTAFYLCASNSGRGERQPQHFGDGTRLSIL.

This clonotype was detected many times. The chain is built from TRBV28 and TRBJ1-1; 7 bases match TRBD1. This CDR3 contains 16 residues. The V segment lost 4 bases and the J segment 0 bases; nucleotides outside the gene matches: 8. Germline V gene lookup returns CDR1 MDHEN and CDR2 SYDVKM. The CDR3 loop reads CASSSKTTGMNTEAFF. In nucleotides, the CDR3 is TGTGCCAGCAGTTCTAAAACGACAGGGATGAACACTGAAGCTTTCTTT.

This clonotype was counted at least ten times. The chain recombines TRBV28 with TRBJ1-5; TRBD1 aligns across 9 bases. The CDR3 runs 15 residues. The V and J ends lost 5 bases and 7 bases, in that order; junction bases with no gene match: 9. Germline V CDR1 and CDR2: MDHEN, SYDVKM. CDR3 DNA sequence: TGTGCCAGCAGTCGTACAGGGGGCGCGGGACAGCCCCAGCATTTT. It translates to CASSRTGGAGQPQHF.

V and J are TRBV6-1 and TRBJ1-1, with a tentative D call TRBD1 (6 bases). This CDR3 spans 14 amino acids. CDR1 MNHNS and CDR2 SASEGT come from the germline V gene. The V end lost 2 bases, the J end lost 4 bases, and 11 bases lay between the germline ends. CDR3 sequence reads: CASSEIRGPTEAFF. The CDR3 DNA follows: TGTGCCAGCAGTGAAATCAGGGGTCCCACTGAAGCTTTCTTT.

There are many counts of this clonotype. This chain joins TRBV24-1 and TRBJ1-5; 9 bases match TRBD1. CDR3 length: 15 residues. Trimming took 3 bases from V and 9 from J; bases not matched to a gene: 8. Germline CDR1 reads KGHDR; CDR2 reads SFDVKD. DNA of the CDR3: TGTGCCACCAGTGATCGAACAGGGGGCAACCGGCCCCAGCATTTT. Protein sequence: CATSDRTGGNRPQHF.

This clonotype came up once. The V call is TRBV6-1, the J call TRBJ1-1; D remains unclear. Between the trimmed V and J ends, which lost 7 bases and 1 base, there was a span of 7 bases. The CDR3 is 12 amino acids. The germline V gene has CDR1 MNHNS and CDR2 SASEGT. The CDR3: CASKNQNTEAFF. The DNA for the CDR3 is TGTGCCAGCAAGAACCAGAACACTGAAGCTTTCTTT.